Below are 2 T cell receptor beta chains sequenced from a single sample in a study of siplizumab effects on memory and regulatory T cells. Sequenced by immunoSEQ multiplex PCR; TCRdb stores in-frame clones only, minus some. The data hold around 87,000 clones, with 70% to 90% observed a single time. Sequenced: CD4+ T cells sorted from blood. Receptors were obtained from a human donor in good health.

The chain links TRBV5-1 to TRBJ2-3; TRBD2 aligns across 12 bases. Germline CDR1 SGHRS, CDR2 YFSETQ. Germline trimming cut 5 bases from V and 4 bases from J; bases unmatched to any gene: 5. CDR3 size: 15 residues. The CDR3 DNA follows: TGCGCCAGCAGACTAGCGGGAGGTGGGTCAGATACGCAGTATTTT. It specifies CASRLAGGGSDTQYF.

The chain employs TRBV11-2 and TRBJ1-3; 9 positions agree with TRBD1. This CDR3 is 16 amino acids long. From germline, CDR1 is SGHAT and CDR2 FQNNGV. J gave up 0 bases and V 4 bases, and 4 bases lay outside the gene matches. CDR3 sequence: CASSSYRGPSGNTIYF. CDR3 DNA: TGTGCCAGCAGCTCGTACAGGGGGCCCTCTGGAAACACCATATATTTT.